The entry below describes one T cell receptor (beta chain). CDR1 SGDLS and CDR2 YYNGEE come from the germline V gene. Between the trimmed V and J ends, which lost 4 bases and 7 bases, there was a span of 18 bases. The CDR3 is made up of 15 amino acids. The data were taken from a study of CD8 T cells in Susac syndrome. After extraction with the RNeasy kit, roughly 0.45 to 1 ug of the RNA was reverse transcribed using random hexamers. The immunoSEQ assay covered 54 Vbeta and 13 Jbeta segments for CDR3. One entry per CDR3 protein, called by TCRdb with MiXCR from the immunoSEQ multiplex PCR reads. This sample carries 100,000 to 150,000 distinct CDR3 sequences, roughly 93% of them seen once, and the ten largest clones take approximately 0.29%.

Sample: CD8+ T cells from PBMCs. The V call is TRBV9, the J call TRBJ2-1; D might be TRBD2 (7 bases). The TCR was taken from a human donor with multiple sclerosis. CDR3 nucleotides: TGTGCCAGCAGCCTCGGGGGGCGAGGGGGGAATGAGCAGTTCTTC. This gives the protein CASSLGGRGGNEQFF.